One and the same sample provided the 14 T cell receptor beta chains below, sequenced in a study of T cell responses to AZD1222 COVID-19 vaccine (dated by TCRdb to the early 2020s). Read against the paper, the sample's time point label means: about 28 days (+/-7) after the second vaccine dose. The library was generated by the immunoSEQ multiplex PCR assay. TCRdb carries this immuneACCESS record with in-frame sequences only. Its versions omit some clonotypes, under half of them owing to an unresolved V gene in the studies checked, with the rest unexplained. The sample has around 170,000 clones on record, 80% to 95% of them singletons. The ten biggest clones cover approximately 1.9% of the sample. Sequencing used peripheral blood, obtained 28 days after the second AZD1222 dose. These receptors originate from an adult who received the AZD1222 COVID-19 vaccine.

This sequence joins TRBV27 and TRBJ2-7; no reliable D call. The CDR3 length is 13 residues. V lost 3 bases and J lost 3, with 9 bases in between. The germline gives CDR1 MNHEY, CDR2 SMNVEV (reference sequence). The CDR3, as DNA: TGTGCCAGCAGTTTTCGGGCCAACTACGAGCAGTACTTC. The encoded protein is CASSFRANYEQYF.

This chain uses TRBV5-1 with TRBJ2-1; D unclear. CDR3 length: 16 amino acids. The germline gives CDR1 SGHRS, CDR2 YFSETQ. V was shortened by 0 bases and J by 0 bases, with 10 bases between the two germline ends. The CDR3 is CASSLDGSGSYNEQFF. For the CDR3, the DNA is TGCGCCAGCAGCTTGGATGGCTCGGGCTCCTACAATGAGCAGTTCTTC.

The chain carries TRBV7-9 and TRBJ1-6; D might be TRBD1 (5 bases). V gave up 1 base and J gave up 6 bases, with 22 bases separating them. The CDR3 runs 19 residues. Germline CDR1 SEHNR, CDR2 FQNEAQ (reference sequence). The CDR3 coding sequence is TGTGCCAGCAGCTTAGAGTTGTGGGGGAGAAAAATCACTAATTCACCCCTCCACTTT. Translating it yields CASSLELWGRKITNSPLHF.

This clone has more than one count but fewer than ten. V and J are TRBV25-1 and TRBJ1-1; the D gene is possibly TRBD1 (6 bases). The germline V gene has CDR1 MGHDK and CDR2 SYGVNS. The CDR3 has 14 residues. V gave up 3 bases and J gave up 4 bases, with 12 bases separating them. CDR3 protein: CASSDMGAGTEAFF. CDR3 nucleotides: TGTGCCAGCAGTGATATGGGGGCGGGCACTGAAGCTTTCTTT.

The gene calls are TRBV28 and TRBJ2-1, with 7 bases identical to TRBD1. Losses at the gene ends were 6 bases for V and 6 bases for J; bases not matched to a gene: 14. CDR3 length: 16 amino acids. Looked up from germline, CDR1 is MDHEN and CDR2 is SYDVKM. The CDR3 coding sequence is TGTGCCAGCAGCACCGAACGGACAGGTGACGCCAATGAGCAGTTCTTC. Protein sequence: CASSTERTGDANEQFF. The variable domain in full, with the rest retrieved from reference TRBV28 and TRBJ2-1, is DVKVTQSSRYLVKRTGEKVFLECVQDMDHENMFWYRQDPGLGLRLIYFSYDVKMKEKGDIPEGYSVSREKKERFSLILESASTNQTSMYLCASSTERTGDANEQFFGPGTRLTVL.

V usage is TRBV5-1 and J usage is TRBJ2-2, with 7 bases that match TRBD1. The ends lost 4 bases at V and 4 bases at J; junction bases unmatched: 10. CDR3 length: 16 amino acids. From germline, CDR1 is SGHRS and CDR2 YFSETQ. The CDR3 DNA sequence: TGCGCCAGCAGCCCTCTTGAGGGGGCGGGCACCGGGGAGCTGTTTTTT. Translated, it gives CASSPLEGAGTGELFF. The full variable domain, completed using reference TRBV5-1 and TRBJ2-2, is KAGVTQTPRYLIKTRGQQVTLSCSPISGHRSVSWYQQTPGQGLQFLFEYFSETQRNKGNFPGRFSGRQFSNSRSEMNVSTLELGDSALYLCASSPLEGAGTGELFFGEGSRLTVL.

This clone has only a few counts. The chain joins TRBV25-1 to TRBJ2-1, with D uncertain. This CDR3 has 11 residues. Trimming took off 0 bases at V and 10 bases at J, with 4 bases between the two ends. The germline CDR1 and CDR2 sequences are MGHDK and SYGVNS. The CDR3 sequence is CASSEYGEQFF. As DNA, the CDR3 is TGTGCCAGCAGTGAATATGGGGAGCAGTTCTTC.

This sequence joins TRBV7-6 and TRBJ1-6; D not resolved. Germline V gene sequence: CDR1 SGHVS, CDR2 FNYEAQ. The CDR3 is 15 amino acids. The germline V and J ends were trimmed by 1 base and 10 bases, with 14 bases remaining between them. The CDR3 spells CASSLGAEVGSPLHF. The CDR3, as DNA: TGTGCCAGCAGCTTAGGGGCCGAGGTGGGATCACCCCTCCACTTT.

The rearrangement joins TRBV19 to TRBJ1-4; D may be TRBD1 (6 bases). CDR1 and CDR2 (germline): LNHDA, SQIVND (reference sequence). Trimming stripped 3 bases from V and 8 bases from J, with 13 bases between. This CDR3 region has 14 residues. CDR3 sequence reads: CASSIARGNEKLFF. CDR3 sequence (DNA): TGTGCCAGTAGTATCGCCAGGGGAAACGAAAAACTGTTTTTT.

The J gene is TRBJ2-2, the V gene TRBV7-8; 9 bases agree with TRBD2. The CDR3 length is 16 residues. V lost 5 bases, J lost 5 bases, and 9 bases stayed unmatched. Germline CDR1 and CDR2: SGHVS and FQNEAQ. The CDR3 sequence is CASSETGTSITGELFF. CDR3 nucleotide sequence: TGTGCCAGCAGCGAAACCGGGACTAGCATTACCGGGGAGCTGTTTTTT.

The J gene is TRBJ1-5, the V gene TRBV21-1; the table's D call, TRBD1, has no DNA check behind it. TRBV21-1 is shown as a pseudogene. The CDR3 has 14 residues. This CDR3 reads CASSKGAPSSSQHF. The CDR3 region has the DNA TGTGCCAGCAGCAAAGGGGCCCCCTCCTCGTCCCAGCATTTT.

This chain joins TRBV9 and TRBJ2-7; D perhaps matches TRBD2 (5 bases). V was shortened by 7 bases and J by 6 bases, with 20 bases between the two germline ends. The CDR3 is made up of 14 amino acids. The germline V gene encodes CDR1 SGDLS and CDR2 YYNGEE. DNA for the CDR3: TGTGCCAGCGGAAGACGAGACTCCGCGGGCGAGCAGTACTTC. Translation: CASGRRDSAGEQYF.

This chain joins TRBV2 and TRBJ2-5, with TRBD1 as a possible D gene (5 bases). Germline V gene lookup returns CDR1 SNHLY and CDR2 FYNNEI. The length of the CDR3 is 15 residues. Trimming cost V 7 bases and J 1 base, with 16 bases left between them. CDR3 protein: CASKGNRQFQETQYF. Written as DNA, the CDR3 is TGTGCCAGCAAGGGGAACCGACAATTCCAAGAGACCCAGTACTTC.

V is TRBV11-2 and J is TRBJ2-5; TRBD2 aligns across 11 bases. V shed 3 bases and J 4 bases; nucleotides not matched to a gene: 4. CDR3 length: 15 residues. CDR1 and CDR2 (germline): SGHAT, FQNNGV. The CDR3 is CASSFRLAGGETQYF. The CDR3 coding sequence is TGTGCCAGCAGCTTCAGGCTAGCGGGAGGAGAGACCCAGTACTTC.